The rows below give T cell receptor beta chains drawn from one sample of a study of blood T cells in healthy people across ages. TCRdb analysed the 5' RACE reads with MiXCR anew, one entry per CDR3 protein. The repertoire includes approximately 1,100,000 distinct CDR3 sequences, 40% to 50% of them detected once, and approximately 19% sits in the top ten. Material for sequencing was blood. These receptors all come from a woman in her fifties or sixties in good health. The CDR3 runs from the conserved cysteine through the conserved F or W. Each record gives: V gene, D gene, J gene, clone size, CDR3 DNA, CDR3 protein. The D gene is left open where the match is weak. The listing skips clone size in some rows; elsewhere it reads once, few, many or a size class.

v_call: TRBV24-1
d_call: NA
j_call: TRBJ2-3
clone_size: many
cdr3_nt: TGTGCCACCTTCCACCCGCTGAACACCGTCGGCACAGATACGCAGTATTTT
cdr3_aa: CATFHPLNTVGTDTQYF

v_call: TRBV6-2/TRBV6-3
d_call: TRBD1
j_call: TRBJ1-2
clone_size: NA
cdr3_nt: TGTGCCAGCAGTACAGGGGGCTCAAGGTTCTACACCTTC
cdr3_aa: CASSTGGSRFYTF

v_call: TRBV29-1
d_call: TRBD2
j_call: TRBJ2-5
clone_size: few
cdr3_nt: TGCAGCGTGGGGGCCCGGGCTAGCGGGAGTTCGGAGACCCAGTACTTC
cdr3_aa: CSVGARASGSSETQYF

v_call: TRBV20-1
d_call: TRBD2
j_call: TRBJ2-7
clone_size: few
cdr3_nt: TGCAGTGCGTACACTAGCGGGAGGGCCTGGTCCTACGAGCAGTACTTC
cdr3_aa: CSAYTSGRAWSYEQYF

v_call: TRBV7-9
d_call: NA
j_call: TRBJ1-1
clone_size: NA
cdr3_nt: TGTGCCAGCAGCTTAGGGCCGTATGAAGCTTTCTTT
cdr3_aa: CASSLGPYEAFF

v_call: TRBV6-2/TRBV6-3
d_call: TRBD2
j_call: TRBJ2-1
clone_size: few
cdr3_nt: TGTGCCAGCAGTTACTCCTATAGCGGGAGCGTCTACAATGAGCAGTTCTTC
cdr3_aa: CASSYSYSGSVYNEQFF

v_call: TRBV6-1
d_call: NA
j_call: TRBJ2-3
clone_size: NA
cdr3_nt: TGTGCCAGCAGTGAACTCAGTACTAGCACAGATACGCAGTATTTT
cdr3_aa: CASSELSTSTDTQYF

v_call: TRBV7-2
d_call: NA
j_call: TRBJ2-7
clone_size: NA
cdr3_nt: TGTGCCAGCAGTTCGGGGCCGAGGGCCTACAATGAGCAGTACTTC
cdr3_aa: CASSSGPRAYNEQYF

v_call: TRBV14
d_call: TRBD1
j_call: TRBJ2-1
clone_size: few
cdr3_nt: TGTGCCAGCAGCCAGGACAGGGGTAATCATGAGCAGTTCTTC
cdr3_aa: CASSQDRGNHEQFF

v_call: TRBV2
d_call: NA
j_call: TRBJ2-5
clone_size: NA
cdr3_nt: TGTGCCAGCAGTAAAAGGGACCAGACCCAGTACTTC
cdr3_aa: CASSKRDQTQYF

v_call: TRBV20-1
d_call: NA
j_call: TRBJ2-3
clone_size: few
cdr3_nt: TGCAGTGCTAGAGTAAAACTACTAGCTGATACGCAGTATTTT
cdr3_aa: CSARVKLLADTQYF

v_call: TRBV20-1
d_call: NA
j_call: TRBJ2-5
clone_size: NA
cdr3_nt: TGCAGTGAAGGGGGGAGGGCCGGAGAGACCCAGTACTTC
cdr3_aa: CSEGGRAGETQYF

v_call: TRBV10-2
d_call: NA
j_call: TRBJ2-7
clone_size: NA
cdr3_nt: TGCGCCAGCAGTGAACCAGGGAGCTCCTACGAGCAGTACTTC
cdr3_aa: CASSEPGSSYEQYF

v_call: TRBV20-1
d_call: TRBD2
j_call: TRBJ2-3
clone_size: NA
cdr3_nt: TGCAGTGCTAGAATAGGGACTAGCGGAGCAGATACGCAGTATTTT
cdr3_aa: CSARIGTSGADTQYF

v_call: TRBV5-4
d_call: NA
j_call: TRBJ2-4
clone_size: NA
cdr3_nt: TGTGCCAGCAGCTTGGGCAGTGCCGAAAACATTCAGTACTTC
cdr3_aa: CASSLGSAENIQYF

v_call: TRBV2
d_call: NA
j_call: TRBJ2-7
clone_size: NA
cdr3_nt: TGTGCCAGCAGGTACATCTCCTACGAGCAGTACTTC
cdr3_aa: CASRYISYEQYF

v_call: TRBV28
d_call: NA
j_call: TRBJ2-3
clone_size: once
cdr3_nt: TGTGCCAGCCGGGACACGTACACAGATACGCAGTATTTT
cdr3_aa: CASRDTYTDTQYF

v_call: TRBV12-3/TRBV12-4
d_call: NA
j_call: TRBJ1-4
clone_size: NA
cdr3_nt: TGTGCCAGCAGCCGTTCGGGGCAGTACGGTGAAAAACTGTTTTTT
cdr3_aa: CASSRSGQYGEKLFF

v_call: TRBV12-3/TRBV12-4
d_call: TRBD1
j_call: TRBJ2-3
clone_size: NA
cdr3_nt: TGTGCCAGCAGTTTTGCCGGGACAGGGACGTCAGATACGCAGTATTTT
cdr3_aa: CASSFAGTGTSDTQYF

v_call: TRBV6-1
d_call: NA
j_call: TRBJ1-5
clone_size: NA
cdr3_nt: TGTGCCAGCAGTCTTCCCGGCCCCCAGCATTTT
cdr3_aa: CASSLPGPQHF

v_call: TRBV5-1
d_call: NA
j_call: TRBJ2-3
clone_size: few
cdr3_nt: TGCGCCAGCAGCTTGGATGGGGGGCGACTTTTAGGAGATACGCAGTATTTT
cdr3_aa: CASSLDGGRLLGDTQYF

v_call: TRBV27
d_call: TRBD1
j_call: TRBJ1-5
clone_size: once
cdr3_nt: TGTGCCAGCAGTCCCAAAGGGACAGGTCGCAATCAGCCCCAGCATTTT
cdr3_aa: CASSPKGTGRNQPQHF

v_call: TRBV27
d_call: TRBD2
j_call: TRBJ2-1
clone_size: few
cdr3_nt: TGTGCCAGCCACCCGTTCTCTAGCGGGAGGGAGAGCTCCTACAATGAGCAGTTCTTC
cdr3_aa: CASHPFSSGRESSYNEQFF

v_call: TRBV9
d_call: NA
j_call: TRBJ2-5
clone_size: NA
cdr3_nt: TGTGCCAGCAGCTCCACAGGGACCTCCAAAGAGACCCAGTACTTC
cdr3_aa: CASSSTGTSKETQYF

v_call: TRBV29-1
d_call: NA
j_call: TRBJ2-3
clone_size: NA
cdr3_nt: TGCAGCGTTGAAGATGACGGAAAACGGCGGGCGCTCCTAAATACGCAGTATTTT
cdr3_aa: CSVEDDGKRRALLNTQYF

v_call: TRBV19
d_call: NA
j_call: TRBJ1-5
clone_size: NA
cdr3_nt: TGTGCCAGTAGTATAGAGGCCAGGGACTATAGCAATCAGCCCCAGCATTTT
cdr3_aa: CASSIEARDYSNQPQHF

v_call: TRBV6-1
d_call: TRBD2
j_call: TRBJ2-7
clone_size: few
cdr3_nt: TGTGCCAGCGGGACTAGCGGGAGTATACCCTACGAGCAGTACTTC
cdr3_aa: CASGTSGSIPYEQYF

v_call: TRBV20-1
d_call: NA
j_call: TRBJ1-6
clone_size: NA
cdr3_nt: TGCAGTGCTAGAATAGGAGGACGGGGGGACTCACCCCTCCACTTT
cdr3_aa: CSARIGGRGDSPLHF

v_call: TRBV7-2
d_call: TRBD2
j_call: TRBJ2-3
clone_size: NA
cdr3_nt: TGTACCAGCAGCTCTAGCGGGAGGAGGGATACGCAGTATTTT
cdr3_aa: CTSSSSGRRDTQYF

v_call: TRBV11-2
d_call: TRBD2
j_call: TRBJ2-5
clone_size: NA
cdr3_nt: TGTGCCAGCAGCCCCAGGCGCGGGGGTTCTCCGCCGAGGGAGACCCAGTACTTC
cdr3_aa: CASSPRRGGSPPRETQYF

v_call: TRBV3-1
d_call: TRBD2
j_call: TRBJ2-3
clone_size: NA
cdr3_nt: TGTGCCAGCAGCCAAGAGGTTGTGGGACTAGCGATGGATACGCAGTATTTT
cdr3_aa: CASSQEVVGLAMDTQYF

v_call: TRBV5-1
d_call: TRBD2
j_call: TRBJ2-1
clone_size: NA
cdr3_nt: TGCGCCAGCAGCTCCCACATGACTAGCGGGCGTTCTACTGAGCAGTTCTTC
cdr3_aa: CASSSHMTSGRSTEQFF

v_call: TRBV7-9
d_call: NA
j_call: TRBJ2-7
clone_size: NA
cdr3_nt: TGTGCCAGCACCATAGCCCCAACCTACGAGCAGTACTTC
cdr3_aa: CASTIAPTYEQYF

v_call: TRBV5-1
d_call: NA
j_call: TRBJ2-7
clone_size: NA
cdr3_nt: TGCGCCAGCAGAGTGGCGGGAAACGAGCAGTACTTC
cdr3_aa: CASRVAGNEQYF

v_call: TRBV5-1
d_call: NA
j_call: TRBJ2-2
clone_size: NA
cdr3_nt: TGCGCCAGCATCCCCCACGTAGGGGGTTCGAACACCGGGGAGCTGTTTTTT
cdr3_aa: CASIPHVGGSNTGELFF

v_call: TRBV19
d_call: TRBD1
j_call: TRBJ2-7
clone_size: NA
cdr3_nt: TGTGCCAGTAGTAGCATGACAGGGATCTTCTACGAGCAGTACTTC
cdr3_aa: CASSSMTGIFYEQYF

v_call: TRBV4-2
d_call: TRBD1
j_call: TRBJ2-1
clone_size: few
cdr3_nt: TGTGCCAGCAGCCGCGTCCCGGGACAGGGTTCCGCCTGGGACAATGAGCAGTTCTTC
cdr3_aa: CASSRVPGQGSAWDNEQFF

v_call: TRBV12-3/TRBV12-4
d_call: NA
j_call: TRBJ2-1
clone_size: NA
cdr3_nt: TGTGCCAGCCAGGGGCGACCGAACTACAATGAGCAGTTCTTC
cdr3_aa: CASQGRPNYNEQFF

v_call: TRBV28
d_call: NA
j_call: TRBJ2-3
clone_size: few
cdr3_nt: TGTGCCAGCACCCTAGGGGGGGCGGTAGATACGCAGTATTTT
cdr3_aa: CASTLGGAVDTQYF

v_call: TRBV10-3
d_call: TRBD2
j_call: TRBJ2-5
clone_size: NA
cdr3_nt: TGTGCCATCAGTTCGACTAGCGGACAAGAGACCCAGTACTTC
cdr3_aa: CAISSTSGQETQYF

v_call: TRBV12-3/TRBV12-4
d_call: NA
j_call: TRBJ2-3
clone_size: many
cdr3_nt: TGTGCCAGCAGTCGCACAGATACGCAGTATTTT
cdr3_aa: CASSRTDTQYF

v_call: TRBV20-1
d_call: NA
j_call: TRBJ2-7
clone_size: NA
cdr3_nt: TGCAGTGCTAGCTCTTTTCTAGCACGTTCCTACGAGCAGTACTTC
cdr3_aa: CSASSFLARSYEQYF

v_call: TRBV5-1
d_call: NA
j_call: TRBJ1-2
clone_size: NA
cdr3_nt: TGCGCCAGCAGCGCACCAGGGATACTTGGCTACACCTTC
cdr3_aa: CASSAPGILGYTF

v_call: TRBV12-3/TRBV12-4
d_call: TRBD1
j_call: TRBJ1-1
clone_size: once
cdr3_nt: TGTGCCAGCAGTTTAGGAGTTAAGACAGGGCCCGGTGAAGCTTTCTTT
cdr3_aa: CASSLGVKTGPGEAFF

v_call: TRBV10-2
d_call: TRBD1
j_call: TRBJ2-7
clone_size: NA
cdr3_nt: TGCGCCAGCAGTGACGGGACAGAATTATACGAGCAGTACTTC
cdr3_aa: CASSDGTELYEQYF

v_call: TRBV18
d_call: NA
j_call: TRBJ2-3
clone_size: NA
cdr3_nt: TGTGCCAGTACAGCGACTAGCACAGATACGCAGTATTTT
cdr3_aa: CASTATSTDTQYF

v_call: TRBV4-1
d_call: NA
j_call: TRBJ1-2
clone_size: NA
cdr3_nt: TGCGCCAGCAGCCATGCACCGGGACAAACTAACTATGGCTACACCTTC
cdr3_aa: CASSHAPGQTNYGYTF

v_call: TRBV6-1
d_call: NA
j_call: TRBJ2-2
clone_size: NA
cdr3_nt: TGTGCCAGCAGAGAAGGAGGGGGGGTGAACACCGGGGAGCTGTTTTTT
cdr3_aa: CASREGGGVNTGELFF

v_call: TRBV6-2/TRBV6-3
d_call: NA
j_call: TRBJ2-7
clone_size: once
cdr3_nt: TGTGCCAGCCGTTCCCTAGCGAATTATTCCTACGAGCAGTACTTC
cdr3_aa: CASRSLANYSYEQYF

v_call: TRBV28
d_call: TRBD1
j_call: TRBJ1-2
clone_size: NA
cdr3_nt: TGTGCCAGCAGGCCAACAGGGGGTCTCTTGTATGGCTACACCTTC
cdr3_aa: CASRPTGGLLYGYTF